This passage covers 31 T cell receptor beta chains from one sample sequenced in a study of cytomegalovirus exposure and HLA in healthy donors. Only in-frame clones appear in the TCRdb table, and some are missing; sequencing was by immunoSEQ multiplex PCR. The sample records approximately 120,000 clones, roughly nine tenths being singletons. The sample was PBMCs. These receptor sequences come from a young woman in good health and CMV-seronegative.

This chain joins TRBV6-1 and TRBJ2-3; D is possibly TRBD2 (6 bases). The V gene's germline CDR1 is MNHNS and CDR2 SASEGT. This CDR3 spans 15 amino acids. V lost 0 bases and J lost 2, with 9 bases in between. CDR3 in DNA: TGTGCCAGCAGTGAAGCGGCGGGATCCACAGATACGCAGTATTTT. This codes for CASSEAAGSTDTQYF.

The J gene is TRBJ2-7, the V gene TRBV4-1; 9 nucleotides line up with TRBD1. The junction had 3 bases not matched to a gene; V was cut back by 0 bases and J by 6 bases. Germline loops: CDR1 MGHRA, CDR2 YSYEKL. The CDR3 has 14 amino acids. The chain's CDR3 is CASSQETGGGEQYF. In nucleotides, the CDR3 is TGCGCCAGCAGCCAAGAAACAGGGGGCGGCGAGCAGTACTTC.

The gene calls are TRBV29-1 and TRBJ2-3; 8 positions match TRBD2. The V gene's germline CDR1 is SQVTM and CDR2 ANQGSEA. The V gene end was trimmed by 7 bases and the J gene end by 0 bases; junction bases not matched to a gene: 6. This CDR3 has 14 residues. The CDR3 reads CSANSGVSTDTQYF. The CDR3 DNA is TGCAGCGCAAATAGCGGGGTTAGCACAGATACGCAGTATTTT.

This clone came up once. The chain joins TRBV5-1 to TRBJ1-2, with D perhaps matching TRBD1 (6 bases). The CDR3 runs 18 residues. CDR1 and CDR2 (germline): SGHRS, YFSETQ. V dropped 4 bases and J dropped 3 bases, with 25 bases sitting between them. For the CDR3, the DNA is TGCGCCAGCAGCCGACTTCCCTACAGCGGGGGCAGGGACTATGGCTACACCTTC. This sequence encodes CASSRLPYSGGRDYGYTF.

This chain connects TRBV19 to TRBJ1-2; D is perhaps TRBD1 (6 bases). V was shortened by 5 bases and J by 8 bases, with 18 bases between the two germline ends. Germline loops: CDR1 LNHDA, CDR2 SQIVND (reference sequence). This CDR3 is 14 amino acids long. This CDR3 is CASSAQGGFGGYTF. The CDR3 region has the DNA TGTGCCAGTAGTGCCCAAGGGGGTTTCGGGGGCTACACCTTC.

This chain uses TRBV19 with TRBJ2-3; 10 positions match TRBD2. The trim removed 1 base at V and 3 bases at J, leaving 4 bases unmatched. The CDR3 covers 16 residues. Germline V lookup: CDR1 LNHDA, CDR2 SQIVND (reference sequence). CDR3 DNA: TGTGCCAGTAGTATAGGAGCTAGCGGGAGAACAGATACGCAGTATTTT. It encodes CASSIGASGRTDTQYF.

In this sample, this clone turned up a few times. This sequence joins TRBV20-1 and TRBJ2-7; the D is unclear. CDR3 length: 11 amino acids. V was pared by 4 bases and J by 10 bases, with 14 bases between. CDR1 DFQATT and CDR2 SNEGSKA come from the germline V gene (reference sequence). CDR3 region: CSAKDPAEQYF. In DNA form, the CDR3 reads TGCAGTGCTAAAGACCCGGCGGAACAGTACTTC.

The V and J genes are TRBV10-3 and TRBJ2-7; D possibly corresponds to TRBD1 (6 bases). CDR1 is ENHRY, CDR2 SYGVKD, per germline. V shed 9 bases and J shed 1 base, with 7 bases lying between them. There are 11 residues in the CDR3. The CDR3 DNA is TGTGCCATAGGACAGTCCTACGAGCAGTACTTC. Its protein is CAIGQSYEQYF.

V gene TRBV11-2 combines with J gene TRBJ1-3; D perhaps matches TRBD1 (6 bases). The CDR3 has 17 residues. Germline lookup yields CDR1 SGHAT and CDR2 FQNNGV. V was pared by 5 bases and J by 0 bases, with 17 bases between. CDR3 amino acids: CASSGTTGIHSGNTIYF. For the CDR3, the DNA is TGTGCCAGCAGCGGAACGACAGGTATTCACTCTGGAAACACCATATATTTT.

V is TRBV30 and J is TRBJ2-3, with a tentative D call TRBD2 (5 bases). Per germline, CDR1 GTSNPN and CDR2 SVGIG (reference sequence). The CDR3 totals 14 residues. V was trimmed by 8 bases and J by 4 bases, leaving 19 bases between them. The CDR3 sequence is CASRSSGSADTQYF. CDR3 DNA: TGTGCCAGCCGATCTAGTGGGAGTGCAGATACGCAGTATTTT.

J is TRBJ2-1 and V is TRBV4-1; 10 nucleotides match TRBD1. This CDR3 is built from 16 residues. The germline V gene encodes CDR1 MGHRA and CDR2 YSYEKL. V lost 4 bases and J lost 4; bases outside the gene matches: 7. The CDR3 region has the DNA TGCGCCAGCAGCCCTCCCGGGGACAGGGGATACAATGAGCAGTTCTTC. Translation gives CASSPPGDRGYNEQFF.

The chain couples TRBV7-8 to TRBJ2-2, with D tentatively TRBD2 (6 bases). The germline V and J ends were trimmed by 3 bases and 8 bases, with 16 bases remaining between them. The germline gives CDR1 SGHVS, CDR2 FQNEAQ. There are 15 residues in the CDR3. CDR3 loop: CASSLYRDSKGELFF. For the CDR3, the DNA is TGTGCCAGCAGCTTGTACCGGGACTCCAAGGGGGAGCTGTTTTTT.

The rearrangement links TRBV5-4 to TRBJ2-1; no clear D gene. The germline gives CDR1 SGHNT, CDR2 YYREEE (reference sequence). Trimming pared 4 bases from V and 5 bases from J, leaving 16 bases between. The CDR3 loop spans 15 amino acids. CDR3 sequence reads: CASSPDSILDNEQFF. In nucleotides, the CDR3 is TGTGCCAGCAGCCCAGACTCCATACTTGACAATGAGCAGTTCTTC. Using reference TRBV5-4 and TRBJ2-1 for the parts outside the CDR3, the full variable domain is ETGVTQSPTHLIKTRGQQVTLRCSSQSGHNTVSWYQQALGQGPQFIFQYYREEENGRGNFPPRFSGLQFPNYSSELNVNALELDDSALYLCASSPDSILDNEQFFGPGTRLTVL.

The chain links TRBV14 to TRBJ2-1; possibly TRBD2 for D (7 bases). CDR1 and CDR2 from the germline V gene are SGHDN and FVKESK. V gave up 8 bases and J gave up 4 bases, with 15 bases separating them. The CDR3 spans 14 residues. CDR3 in amino acids: CASRGLAEYNEQFF. CDR3 DNA: TGTGCCAGCCGGGGGCTAGCGGAGTACAATGAGCAGTTCTTC. The full variable domain, completed using reference TRBV14 and TRBJ2-1, is EAGVTQFPSHSVIEKGQTVTLRCDPISGHDNLYWYRRVMGKEIKFLLHFVKESKQDESGMPNNRFLAERTGGTYSTLKVQPAELEDSGVYFCASRGLAEYNEQFFGPGTRLTVL.

The gene calls are TRBV28 and TRBJ2-7; TRBD2 might be the D (6 bases). Germline V CDR1 and CDR2: MDHEN, SYDVKM. V shed 7 bases and J shed 5 bases, with 18 bases lying between them. This CDR3 has 14 amino acids. CDR3 DNA: TGTGCCAGCATGCCACTCGGAGGGTTCCACGAGCAGTACTTC. Its translation is CASMPLGGFHEQYF. Together with reference TRBV28 and TRBJ2-7, the CDR3 gives the full variable domain: DVKVTQSSRYLVKRTGEKVFLECVQDMDHENMFWYRQDPGLGLRLIYFSYDVKMKEKGDIPEGYSVSREKKERFSLILESASTNQTSMYLCASMPLGGFHEQYFGPGTRLTVT.

The table lists this clone with a few counts. The chain carries TRBV23-1 and TRBJ2-7; 7 bases agree with TRBD1. TRBV23-1 is filed as an ORF, its function uncertain. This CDR3 has 16 residues. Trimming took 3 bases from V and 2 from J; bases not matched to a gene: 10. This CDR3 reads CASSHSDRVLTYEQYF. CDR3 in DNA: TGCGCCAGCAGTCACTCCGACAGGGTTTTAACCTACGAGCAGTACTTC.

The chain joins TRBV7-2 to TRBJ2-7; 16 nucleotides align to TRBD2. The CDR3 sequence is 15 residues long. V lost 4 bases, J lost 9 bases, and 6 bases stayed unmatched. Germline V gives CDR1 SGHTA, CDR2 FQGNSA. Here the CDR3 reads CASSYGTSGRAGQYF. DNA of the CDR3: TGTGCCAGCAGCTATGGGACTAGCGGGAGGGCCGGGCAGTACTTC. The entire variable domain, with the rest obtained from reference TRBV7-2 and TRBJ2-7, is as follows: GAGVSQSPSNKVTEKGKDVELRCDPISGHTALYWYRQSLGQGLEFLIYFQGNSAPDKSGLPSDRFSAERTGGSVSTLTIQRTQQEDSAVYLCASSYGTSGRAGQYFGPGTRLTVT.

The chain is built from TRBV11-2 and TRBJ1-5; TRBD1 is a possible D gene (6 bases). From germline, CDR1 is SGHAT and CDR2 FQNNGV. Trimming removed 0 bases at V and 4 bases at J, with 10 bases between. The CDR3 is 15 residues long. This chain's CDR3 is CASSLDPTGNQPQHF. CDR3 sequence (DNA): TGTGCCAGCAGCTTAGATCCGACAGGTAATCAGCCCCAGCATTTT.

The table lists this clone with a count of one. This sequence joins TRBV5-1 and TRBJ2-3, with a weak D call TRBD1 (6 bases). The V and J ends lost 4 bases and 0 bases respectively, with 15 bases between them. Germline assignment: CDR1 SGHRS and CDR2 YFSETQ. The CDR3 consists of 16 residues. The CDR3 bases are TGCGCCAGCAGCATAGGTACAGGGTTTAGCACAGATACGCAGTATTTT. The encoded protein is CASSIGTGFSTDTQYF.

V usage is TRBV9 and J usage is TRBJ2-3, with TRBD1 matching over 9 bases. The CDR3 loop spans 17 amino acids. Per germline, CDR1 SGDLS and CDR2 YYNGEE. The V gene end was trimmed by 1 base and the J gene end by 1 base; junction bases not matched to a gene: 7. CDR3 nucleotides: TGTGCCAGCAGCGTAAGGTCGGGACAGGGCGGCACAGATACGCAGTATTTT. Encoded protein: CASSVRSGQGGTDTQYF.

The V gene is TRBV5-6, the J gene TRBJ1-1, with D tentatively TRBD1 (5 bases). Germline lookup yields CDR1 SGHDT and CDR2 YYEEEE. CDR3 length: 15 amino acids. With 4 bases removed from V and 5 bases from J, the gap between germline ends came to 18 bases. The CDR3 DNA reads TGTGCCAGCAGCATCGTCCAGCCCGGGGGGACTGAAGCTTTCTTT. Residues: CASSIVQPGGTEAFF.

The chain uses TRBV6-4 and TRBJ2-7; D is possibly TRBD2 (6 bases). The CDR3 consists of 15 residues. CDR1 MRHNA and CDR2 SNTAGT come from the germline V gene. The ends were cut back, 5 bases at V and 0 bases at J, with 14 bases in the middle. CDR3 nucleotides: TGTGCCAGCAGTCGGAACGCGGGGAGCTCCTACGAGCAGTACTTC. This gives the protein CASSRNAGSSYEQYF.

The chain links TRBV5-6 to TRBJ2-7; 10 bases are shared with TRBD2. The CDR3 extends over 16 amino acids. Germline V gives CDR1 SGHDT, CDR2 YYEEEE. V dropped 0 bases and J dropped 0; count of bases not matched to a gene: 3. This CDR3 reads CASSLGLAGPSYEQYF. The CDR3 coding sequence is TGTGCCAGCAGCTTGGGACTAGCGGGCCCCTCCTACGAGCAGTACTTC.

V usage is TRBV5-6 and J usage is TRBJ2-1; no clear D gene. CDR3 length equals 11 residues. In germline, CDR1 is SGHDT, CDR2 YYEEEE. Trimming took 2 bases from V and 8 from J, leaving 5 bases between them. In nucleotides, the CDR3 is TGTGCCAGCAGCTTCCTCGATGAGCAGTTCTTC. Its protein is CASSFLDEQFF.

V and J are TRBV21-1 and TRBJ2-7; the table's D call, TRBD1, was not checked against the DNA. TRBV21-1 is assigned pseudogene status. The CDR3 totals 15 residues. The chain's CDR3 is CASSKRTGDSYEQYF. In nucleotides, the CDR3 is TGTGCCAGCAGCAAGCGGACAGGGGATTCATACGAGCAGTACTTC.

This chain links TRBV4-2 with TRBJ2-2; D unclear. Trimming removed 1 base from V and 6 bases from J, with 9 bases in between. The CDR3 consists of 14 residues. Germline CDR1 and CDR2: LGHNA and YNFKEQ. The CDR3 sequence: CASSQGMESGELFF. As DNA, the CDR3 is TGTGCCAGCAGCCAAGGGATGGAGTCCGGGGAGCTGTTTTTT.

This chain connects TRBV29-1 to TRBJ2-7; D might be TRBD2 (6 bases). The germline gives CDR1 SQVTM, CDR2 ANQGSEA. V gave up 4 bases and J gave up 0 bases, with 10 bases separating them. This CDR3 has 13 residues. CDR3: CSVGGESSYEQYF. The CDR3 DNA reads TGCAGCGTTGGCGGGGAAAGCTCCTACGAGCAGTACTTC.

The genes are TRBV7-6 and TRBJ2-5, with 8 bases aligning to TRBD1. V trimming: 5 bases; J trimming: 1 base; junction bases outside the gene matches: 6. The CDR3 is made up of 15 amino acids. CDR1 and CDR2 from the germline V gene are SGHVS and FNYEAQ. The CDR3 loop reads CASSTPGQGQETQYF. The CDR3 DNA is TGTGCCAGCAGCACCCCCGGACAGGGCCAAGAGACCCAGTACTTC.

V and J are TRBV5-4 and TRBJ2-4, with unresolved D. V gave up 0 bases and J gave up 10 bases, with 8 bases separating them. The CDR3 runs 12 residues. Germline CDR1 reads SGHNT; CDR2 reads YYREEE (reference sequence). The CDR3 here is CASSLGSTIQYF. The CDR3, as DNA: TGTGCCAGCAGCTTGGGTAGTACTATTCAGTACTTC. Full variable domain (missing parts from reference TRBV5-4 and TRBJ2-4): ETGVTQSPTHLIKTRGQQVTLRCSSQSGHNTVSWYQQALGQGPQFIFQYYREEENGRGNFPPRFSGLQFPNYSSELNVNALELDDSALYLCASSLGSTIQYFGAGTRLSVL.

The chain links TRBV29-1 to TRBJ2-1; possible D gene TRBD2, 6 bases. The CDR3 is 16 residues long. V was clipped by 0 bases and J by 5 bases, with 17 bases between them. In germline, CDR1 is SQVTM, CDR2 ANQGSEA. CDR3 protein: CSVEDFYIGGDNEQFF. CDR3 sequence (DNA): TGCAGCGTTGAAGATTTCTACATCGGAGGGGACAATGAGCAGTTCTTC.

The chain uses TRBV27 and TRBJ2-7; D may be TRBD2 (6 bases). Germline V gene lookup returns CDR1 MNHEY and CDR2 SMNVEV (reference sequence). V gave up 6 bases and J gave up 4 bases, with 16 bases separating them. The CDR3 totals 14 residues. Written as DNA, the CDR3 is TGTGCCAGCAGGGACCTAGCGACTCCTTACGAGCAGTACTTC. It is translated as CASRDLATPYEQYF.